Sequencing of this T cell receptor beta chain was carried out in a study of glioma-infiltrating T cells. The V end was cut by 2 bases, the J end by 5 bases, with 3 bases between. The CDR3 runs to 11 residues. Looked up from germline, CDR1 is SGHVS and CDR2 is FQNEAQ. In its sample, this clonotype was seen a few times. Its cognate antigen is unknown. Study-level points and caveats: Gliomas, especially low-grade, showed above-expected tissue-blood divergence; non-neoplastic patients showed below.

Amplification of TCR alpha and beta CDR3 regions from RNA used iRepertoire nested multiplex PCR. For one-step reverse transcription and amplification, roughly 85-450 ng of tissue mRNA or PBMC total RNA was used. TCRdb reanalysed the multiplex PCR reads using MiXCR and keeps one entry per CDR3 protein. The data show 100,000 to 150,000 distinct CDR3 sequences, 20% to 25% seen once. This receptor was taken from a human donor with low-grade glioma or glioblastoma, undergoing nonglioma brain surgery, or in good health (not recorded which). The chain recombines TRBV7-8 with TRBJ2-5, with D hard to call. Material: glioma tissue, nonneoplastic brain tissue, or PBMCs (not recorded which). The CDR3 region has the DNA TGTGCCAGCAGCTTAATGGAGACCCAGTACTTC. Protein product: CASSLMETQYF. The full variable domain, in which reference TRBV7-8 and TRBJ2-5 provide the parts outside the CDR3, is GAGVSQSPRYKVAKRGQDVALRCDPISGHVSLFWYQQALGQGPEFLTYFQNEAQLDKSGLPSDRFFAERPEGSVSTLKIQRTQQEDSAVYLCASSLMETQYFGPGTRLLVL.